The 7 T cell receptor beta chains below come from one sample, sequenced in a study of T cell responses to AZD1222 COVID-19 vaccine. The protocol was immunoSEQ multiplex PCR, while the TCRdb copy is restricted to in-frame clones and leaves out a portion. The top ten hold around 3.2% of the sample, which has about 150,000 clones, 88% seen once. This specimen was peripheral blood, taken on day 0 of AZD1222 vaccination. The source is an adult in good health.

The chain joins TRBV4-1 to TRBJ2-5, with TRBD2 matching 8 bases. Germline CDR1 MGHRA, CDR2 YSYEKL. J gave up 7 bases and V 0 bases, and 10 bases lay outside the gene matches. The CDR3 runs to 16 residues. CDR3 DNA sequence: TGCGCCAGCAGCCAAGATCCAGCGGGGGCCTCCGGGACCCAGTACTTC. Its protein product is CASSQDPAGASGTQYF.

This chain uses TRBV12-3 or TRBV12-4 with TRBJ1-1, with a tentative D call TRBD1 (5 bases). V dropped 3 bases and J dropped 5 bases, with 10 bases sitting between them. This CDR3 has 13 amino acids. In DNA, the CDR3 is TGTGCCAGCAGTTTCACAGGAGAGACTGAAGCTTTCTTT. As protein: CASSFTGETEAFF.

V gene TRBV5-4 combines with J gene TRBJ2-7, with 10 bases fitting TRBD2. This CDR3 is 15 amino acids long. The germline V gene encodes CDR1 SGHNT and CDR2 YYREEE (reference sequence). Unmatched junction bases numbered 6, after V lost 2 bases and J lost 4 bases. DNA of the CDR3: TGTGCCAGCAGCTTCGAAGGACTAGCGGCATACGAGCAGTACTTC. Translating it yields CASSFEGLAAYEQYF.

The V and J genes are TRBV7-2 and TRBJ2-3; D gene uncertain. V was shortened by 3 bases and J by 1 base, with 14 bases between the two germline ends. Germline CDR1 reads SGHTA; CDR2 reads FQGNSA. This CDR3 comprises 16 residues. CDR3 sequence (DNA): TGTGCCAGCAGCTTTACGGTCGGCGCGCGCACAGATACGCAGTATTTT. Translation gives CASSFTVGARTDTQYF.

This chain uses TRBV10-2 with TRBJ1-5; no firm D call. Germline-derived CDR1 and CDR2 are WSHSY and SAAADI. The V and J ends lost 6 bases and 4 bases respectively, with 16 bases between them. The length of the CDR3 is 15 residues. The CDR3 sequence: CASRPETGANQPQHF. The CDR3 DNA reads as TGCGCCAGCAGGCCGGAAACTGGAGCAAATCAGCCCCAGCATTTT.

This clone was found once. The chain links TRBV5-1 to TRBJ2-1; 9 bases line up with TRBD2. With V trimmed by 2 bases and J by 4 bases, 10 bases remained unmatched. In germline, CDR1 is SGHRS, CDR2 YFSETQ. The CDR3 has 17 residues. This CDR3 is CASSLHRLAEYYNEQFF. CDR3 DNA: TGCGCCAGCAGCTTACACCGACTAGCGGAGTATTACAATGAGCAGTTCTTC.

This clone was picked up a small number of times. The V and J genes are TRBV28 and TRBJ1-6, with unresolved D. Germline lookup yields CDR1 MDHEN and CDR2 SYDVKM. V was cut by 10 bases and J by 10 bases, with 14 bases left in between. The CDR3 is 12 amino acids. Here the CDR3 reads CAIGPLGSPLHF. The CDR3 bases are TGTGCCATCGGGCCCTTGGGATCACCCCTCCACTTT.